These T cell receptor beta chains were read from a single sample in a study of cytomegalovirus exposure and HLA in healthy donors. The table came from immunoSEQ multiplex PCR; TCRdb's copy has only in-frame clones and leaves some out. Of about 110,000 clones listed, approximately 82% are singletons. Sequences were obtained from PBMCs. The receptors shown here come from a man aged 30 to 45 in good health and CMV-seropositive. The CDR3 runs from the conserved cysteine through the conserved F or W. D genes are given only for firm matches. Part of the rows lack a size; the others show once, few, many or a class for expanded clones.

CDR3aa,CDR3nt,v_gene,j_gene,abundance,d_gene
CASSALQGENEQFF,TGTGCCAGCAGCGCCCTACAGGGGGAGAATGAGCAGTTCTTC,TRBV6-5,TRBJ2-1,.,TRBD1
CASSNRQEYNEQFF,TGTGCCAGTAGTAATCGACAGGAATACAATGAGCAGTTCTTC,TRBV19,TRBJ2-1,.,.
CASSLEPAGGENEQFF,TGTGCCAGCAGCTTAGAGCCAGCGGGGGGGGAAAATGAGCAGTTCTTC,TRBV7-7,TRBJ2-1,.,TRBD2
CASSLMPSTDAQYF,TGTGCCAGCAGCTTAATGCCGAGCACAGATGCGCAGTATTTT,TRBV7-2,TRBJ2-3,.,.
CASSEEWSWTGAGELFF,TGTGCCAGCAGTGAAGAATGGTCTTGGACAGGGGCCGGGGAGCTGTTTTTT,TRBV6-1,TRBJ2-2,.,TRBD1
CASSSTSGTDTQYF,TGTGCCAGCAGCTCCACTAGCGGTACAGATACGCAGTATTTT,TRBV7-2,TRBJ2-3,.,TRBD2
CASTRGDTEAFF,TGCGCCAGCACCCGGGGGGACACTGAAGCTTTCTTT,TRBV4-1,TRBJ1-1,.,.
CASSPQGRNEKLFF,TGTGCCAGCAGCCCACAGGGACGTAATGAAAAACTGTTTTTT,TRBV7-2,TRBJ1-4,.,.
CASSSTGQDTGELFF,TGCGCCAGCAGCTCGACAGGGCAGGACACCGGGGAGCTGTTTTTT,TRBV5-1,TRBJ2-2,.,TRBD1
CASSLTGFHEQYF,TGTGCCAGCAGCTTGACAGGGTTTCACGAGCAGTACTTC,TRBV7-2,TRBJ2-7,few,TRBD1
CASSLELRYEQYF,TGCGCCAGCAGCTTGGAGTTGAGGTACGAGCAGTACTTC,TRBV5-1,TRBJ2-7,.,.
CASSRLQGNTEAFF,TGTGCCAGCAGCCGCCTACAGGGGAACACTGAAGCTTTCTTT,TRBV11-2,TRBJ1-1,.,.
CASSIGTGMGYEQYF,TGTGCCAGTAGTATAGGGACAGGGATGGGATACGAGCAGTACTTC,TRBV19,TRBJ2-7,.,TRBD1
CASSQGWTSGLTGELFF,TGCGCCAGCAGCCAAGGCTGGACTAGCGGGCTTACCGGGGAGCTGTTTTTT,TRBV4-3,TRBJ2-2,.,TRBD2
CASRKEVNTEAFF,TGTGCCAGCAGAAAGGAGGTGAACACTGAAGCTTTCTTT,TRBV2,TRBJ1-1,.,.
CASSLERTSGGLETQYF,TGCGCCAGCAGCTTGGAGCGGACTAGCGGGGGGTTGGAGACCCAGTACTTC,TRBV5-1,TRBJ2-5,.,TRBD2
CASSEGTPEGYNEQFF,TGCGCCAGCAGTGAGGGGACACCCGAGGGCTACAATGAGCAGTTCTTC,TRBV10-1,TRBJ2-1,few,.
CASSVGDSRGEKLFF,TGTGCCAGCAGCGTAGGGGACTCCCGGGGTGAAAAACTGTTTTTT,TRBV9,TRBJ1-4,.,.
CASSIARTSTYEQYF,TGTGCCAGTAGTATTGCCCGGACTTCGACCTACGAGCAGTACTTC,TRBV19,TRBJ2-7,.,.
CAIPAERDRHFADEQYF,TGCGCCATCCCGGCCGAAAGGGACAGGCACTTCGCGGACGAGCAGTACTTC,TRBV5-1,TRBJ2-7,.,TRBD1
CASSVLGGPAGNTEAFF,TGTGCCAGCAGCGTATTAGGAGGCCCGGCAGGGAACACTGAAGCTTTCTTT,TRBV9,TRBJ1-1,once,.
CASRGTDYGYTF,TGTGCCAGCCGAGGGACAGACTATGGCTACACCTTC,TRBV5-6,TRBJ1-2,.,TRBD1
CASWRQGLLRNGYTF,TGTGCCAGCTGGCGACAGGGGTTGTTACGAAATGGCTACACCTTC,TRBV28,TRBJ1-2,.,TRBD1